This T cell receptor (beta chain) appears in the sequencing data of a study of vaccination and CD4 T cells after COVID-19. Noted treatment: approximately 9-day PBMC culture with coronavirus spike peptide pools or control peptides (ViraFEST assay). General observations from the study: Of the reactive clones in convalescent patients, a median approximately 89% showed up only post-vaccination. When vaccine-specific clones from convalescent patients were examined, 304 of 307 were spike mono-reactive. Relatively few convalescent patients were studied; early post-infection timepoints were not included.

Details on this clonotype: Its antigen is unidentified.

CDR1 is DFQATT, CDR2 SNEGSKA, per germline (reference sequence). The V gene lost 2 bases and the J gene lost 6 bases, with 8 bases spanning the gap. The CDR3 totals 12 residues. Once obtained from cultured CD4+ T cells, the DNA was sequenced using the Oncomine TCR Beta short-read assay. Genomic DNA from cultured CD4+ T cells was extracted. A single record per CDR3 protein comes from TCRdb applying MiXCR to the PCR reads. The sample contains about 13,000 distinct CDR3 sequences, 75% to 80% of which appear only once. What was sequenced was CD4+ T cells from blood, cultured in vitro. V and J are TRBV20-1 and TRBJ2-4; D gene ambiguous. This sequence was found in a human donor who had recovered from COVID-19. CDR3 nucleotides: TGCAGTGCTAGAAAACCGGCAAACATTCAGTACTTC. Translation gives CSARKPANIQYF.